This paragraph covers one T cell receptor beta chain sequence. The data were obtained in a study of blood T cell repertoires in COVID-19. Study information: The United States, Italy and Spain supplied acute and convalescent COVID-19 samples. T cells, B-cell-depleted T cells, or PBMCs supplied cDNA or gDNA.

Per the original methods: Counts of nucleated cells, estimated from reference gene primer amplification, were obtained. Sequencing used immunoSEQ multiplex PCR; TCRdb keeps in-frame clones, though not all of them. For V, J and clone size, that table is used; D and trimming come from the DNA. The sample includes tens of thousands of clones, almost 85% of them seen just once. V shed 5 bases and J 4 bases; nucleotides not matched to a gene: 9. This CDR3 has 15 residues. Looked up from germline, CDR1 is MNHEY and CDR2 is SMNVEV (reference sequence). The sequenced sample was peripheral blood. The clonotype originates from a human donor in a cohort sampled during active COVID-19. The rearrangement links TRBV27 to TRBJ1-2; TRBD1 agrees at 8 bases. The CDR3 nucleotides are TGTGCCAGCAGTCCTTTTCCGACAGGGGTCTATGGCTACACCTTC. Residues: CASSPFPTGVYGYTF.